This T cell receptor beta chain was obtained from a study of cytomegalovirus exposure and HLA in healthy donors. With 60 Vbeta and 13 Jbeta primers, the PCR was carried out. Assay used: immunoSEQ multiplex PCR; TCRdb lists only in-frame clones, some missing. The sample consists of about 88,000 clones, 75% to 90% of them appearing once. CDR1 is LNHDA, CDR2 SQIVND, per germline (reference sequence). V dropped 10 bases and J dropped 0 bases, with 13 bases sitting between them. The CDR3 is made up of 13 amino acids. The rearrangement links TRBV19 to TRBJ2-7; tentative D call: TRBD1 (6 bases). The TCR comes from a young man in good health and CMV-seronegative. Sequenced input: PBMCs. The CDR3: CATSRTVSYEQYF. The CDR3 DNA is TGTGCCACAAGCCGGACAGTCTCCTACGAGCAGTACTTC. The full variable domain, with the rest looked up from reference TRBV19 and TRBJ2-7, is DGGITQSPKYLFRKEGQNVTLSCEQNLNHDAMYWYRQDPGQGLRLIYYSQIVNDFQKGDIAEGYSVSREKKESFPLTVTSAQKNPTAFYLCATSRTVSYEQYFGPGTRLTVT.